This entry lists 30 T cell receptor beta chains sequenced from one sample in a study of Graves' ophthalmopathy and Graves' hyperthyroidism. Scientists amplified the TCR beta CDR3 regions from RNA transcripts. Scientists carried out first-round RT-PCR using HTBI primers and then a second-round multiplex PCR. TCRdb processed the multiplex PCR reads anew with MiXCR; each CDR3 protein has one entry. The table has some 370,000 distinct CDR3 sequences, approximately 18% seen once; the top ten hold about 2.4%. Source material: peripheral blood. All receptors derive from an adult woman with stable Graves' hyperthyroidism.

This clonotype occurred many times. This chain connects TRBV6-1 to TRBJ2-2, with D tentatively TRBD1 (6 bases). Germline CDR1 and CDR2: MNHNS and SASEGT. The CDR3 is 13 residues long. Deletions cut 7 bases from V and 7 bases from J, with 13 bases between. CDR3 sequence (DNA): TGTGCCAGCATCCAGGGGCGATACGGGGAGCTGTTTTTT. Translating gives CASIQGRYGELFF.

CDR3 sequence reads: CASSQVAGEGEQYF. CDR3 bases: TGTGCCAGCAGCCAAGTAGCGGGAGAGGGCGAGCAGTACTTC. The gene calls are TRBV3-1 and TRBJ2-7; 9 nucleotides align to TRBD2. From germline, CDR1 is LGHDT and CDR2 YNNKEL (reference sequence). This CDR3 comprises 14 residues. V lost 1 base and J lost 6; bases outside the gene matches: 4.

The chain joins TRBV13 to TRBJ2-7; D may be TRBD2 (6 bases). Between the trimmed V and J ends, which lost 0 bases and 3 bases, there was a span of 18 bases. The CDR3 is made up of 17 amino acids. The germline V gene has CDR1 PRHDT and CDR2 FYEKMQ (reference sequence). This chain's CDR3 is CASSLGQGLGQDYEQYF. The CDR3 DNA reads TGTGCCAGCAGCTTAGGCCAGGGACTTGGACAAGACTACGAGCAGTACTTC. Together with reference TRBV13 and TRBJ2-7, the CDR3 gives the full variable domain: AAGVIQSPRHLIKEKRETATLKCYPIPRHDTVYWYQQGPGQDPQFLISFYEKMQSDKGSIPDRFSAQQFSDYHSELNMSSLELGDSALYFCASSLGQGLGQDYEQYFGPGTRLTVT.

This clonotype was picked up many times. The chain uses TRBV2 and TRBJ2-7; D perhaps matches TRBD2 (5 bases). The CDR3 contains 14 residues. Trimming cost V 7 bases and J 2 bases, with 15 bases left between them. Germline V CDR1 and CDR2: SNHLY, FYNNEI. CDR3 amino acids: CASTRSSETYEQYF. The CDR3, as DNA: TGTGCCAGCACCCGGAGTAGCGAAACCTACGAGCAGTACTTC. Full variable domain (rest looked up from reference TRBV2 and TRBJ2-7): EPEVTQTPSHQVTQMGQEVILRCVPISNHLYFYWYRQILGQKVEFLVSFYNNEISEKSEIFDDQFSVERPDGSNFTLKIRSTKLEDSAMYFCASTRSSETYEQYFGPGTRLTVT.

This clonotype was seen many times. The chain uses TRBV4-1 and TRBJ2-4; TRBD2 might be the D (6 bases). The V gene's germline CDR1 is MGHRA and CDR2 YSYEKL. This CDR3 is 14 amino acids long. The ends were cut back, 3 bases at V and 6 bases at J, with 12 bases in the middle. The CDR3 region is CASSHRLEGNIQYF. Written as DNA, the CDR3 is TGCGCCAGCAGCCATCGACTAGAGGGAAACATTCAGTACTTC.

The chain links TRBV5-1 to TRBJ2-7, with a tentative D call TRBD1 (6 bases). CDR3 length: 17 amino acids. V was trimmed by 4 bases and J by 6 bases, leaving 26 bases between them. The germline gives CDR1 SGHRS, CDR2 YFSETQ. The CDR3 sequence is CASSQRGGTGRGGEQYF. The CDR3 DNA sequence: TGCGCCAGCAGCCAACGAGGAGGCACAGGGCGAGGCGGCGAGCAGTACTTC.

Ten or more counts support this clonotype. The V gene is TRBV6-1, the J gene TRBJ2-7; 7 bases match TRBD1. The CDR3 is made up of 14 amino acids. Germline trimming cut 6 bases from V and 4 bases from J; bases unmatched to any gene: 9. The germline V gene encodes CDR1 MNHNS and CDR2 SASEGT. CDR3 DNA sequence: TGTGCCAGCAGACCCTGGACAGGCGAATACGAGCAGTACTTC. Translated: CASRPWTGEYEQYF.

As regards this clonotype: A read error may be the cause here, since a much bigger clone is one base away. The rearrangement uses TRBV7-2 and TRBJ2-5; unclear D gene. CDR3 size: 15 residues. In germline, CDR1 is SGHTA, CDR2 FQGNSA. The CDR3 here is CAISLANGHQETQYF. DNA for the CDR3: TGTGCCATCAGCTTAGCTAACGGCCACCAAGAGACCCAGTACTTC.

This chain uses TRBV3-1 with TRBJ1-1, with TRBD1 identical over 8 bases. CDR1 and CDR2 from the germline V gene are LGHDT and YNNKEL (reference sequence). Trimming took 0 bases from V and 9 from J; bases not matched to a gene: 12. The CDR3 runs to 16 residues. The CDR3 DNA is TGTGCCAGCAGCCAAGATACAAGATATGGGACAGGCAAAGCTTTCTTT. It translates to CASSQDTRYGTGKAFF.

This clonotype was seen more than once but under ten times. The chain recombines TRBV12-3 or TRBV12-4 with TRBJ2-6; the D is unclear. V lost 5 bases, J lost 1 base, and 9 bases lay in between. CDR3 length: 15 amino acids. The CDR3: CASSPTRSGANVLTF. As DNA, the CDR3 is TGTGCCAGCAGTCCCACCCGGTCTGGGGCCAACGTCCTGACTTTC.

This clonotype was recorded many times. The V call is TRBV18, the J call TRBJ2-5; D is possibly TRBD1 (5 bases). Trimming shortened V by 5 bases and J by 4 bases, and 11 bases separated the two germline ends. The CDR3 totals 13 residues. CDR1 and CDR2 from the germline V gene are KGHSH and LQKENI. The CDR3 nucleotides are TGTGCCAGCTCATCCCAGGGCCGAGAGACCCAGTACTTC. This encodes CASSSQGRETQYF. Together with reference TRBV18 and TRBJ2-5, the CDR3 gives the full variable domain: NAGVMQNPRHLVRRRGQEARLRCSPMKGHSHVYWYRQLPEEGLKFMVYLQKENIIDESGMPKERFSAEFPKEGPSILRIQQVVRGDSAAYFCASSSQGRETQYFGPGTRLLVL.

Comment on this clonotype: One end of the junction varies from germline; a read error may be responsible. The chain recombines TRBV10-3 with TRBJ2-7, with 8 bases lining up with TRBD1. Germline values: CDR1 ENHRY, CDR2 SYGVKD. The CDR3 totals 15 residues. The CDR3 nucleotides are TGTGCCAGCAGTGAGTCAGGGGGCGAATTCCACGAGCAGTACTTC. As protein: CASSESGGEFHEQYF.

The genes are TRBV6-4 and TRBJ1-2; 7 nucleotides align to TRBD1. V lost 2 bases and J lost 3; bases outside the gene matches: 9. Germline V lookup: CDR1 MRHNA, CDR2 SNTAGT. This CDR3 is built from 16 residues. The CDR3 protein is CASSDLNDRAHYGYTF. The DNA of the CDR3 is TGTGCCAGCAGTGACCTGAATGACAGGGCCCACTATGGCTACACCTTC.

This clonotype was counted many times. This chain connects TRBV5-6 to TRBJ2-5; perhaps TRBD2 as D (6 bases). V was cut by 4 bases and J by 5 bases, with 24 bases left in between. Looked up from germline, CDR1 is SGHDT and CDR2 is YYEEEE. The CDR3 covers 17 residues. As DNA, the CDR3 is TGTGCCAGCAGCCAAGTCGGCGGGACTGAAAAAGGGGAGACCCAGTACTTC. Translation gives CASSQVGGTEKGETQYF.

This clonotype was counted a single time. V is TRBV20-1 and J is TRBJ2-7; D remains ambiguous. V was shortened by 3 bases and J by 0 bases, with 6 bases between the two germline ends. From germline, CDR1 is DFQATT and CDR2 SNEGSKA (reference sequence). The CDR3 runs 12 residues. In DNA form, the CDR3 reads TGCAGTGCTAGTGGGGACTCCTACGAGCAGTACTTC. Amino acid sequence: CSASGDSYEQYF.

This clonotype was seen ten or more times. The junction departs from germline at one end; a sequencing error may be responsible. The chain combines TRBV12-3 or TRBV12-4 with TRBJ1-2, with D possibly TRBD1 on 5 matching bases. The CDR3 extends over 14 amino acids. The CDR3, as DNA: TGTGCCAGCAGTTTAAGGGGAAGGAACTATGGCTACGCCTTC. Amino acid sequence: CASSLRGRNYGYAF.

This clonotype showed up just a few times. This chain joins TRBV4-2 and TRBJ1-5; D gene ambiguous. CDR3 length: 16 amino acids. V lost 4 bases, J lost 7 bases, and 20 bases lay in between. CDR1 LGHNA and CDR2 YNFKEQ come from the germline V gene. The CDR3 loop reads CASSREATHHEQPQHF. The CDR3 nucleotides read TGTGCCAGCAGCCGAGAGGCCACACACCACGAGCAGCCCCAGCATTTT.

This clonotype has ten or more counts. CDR3 bases: TGCAGCGTTGTAAGGGGGGCTGAAGCTTTCTTT. This translates into CSVVRGAEAFF. J is TRBJ1-1 and V is TRBV29-1; maybe TRBD1 (6 bases). From germline, CDR1 is SQVTM and CDR2 ANQGSEA. The CDR3 is 11 residues long. Trimming took 4 bases from V and 6 from J, leaving 9 bases between them.

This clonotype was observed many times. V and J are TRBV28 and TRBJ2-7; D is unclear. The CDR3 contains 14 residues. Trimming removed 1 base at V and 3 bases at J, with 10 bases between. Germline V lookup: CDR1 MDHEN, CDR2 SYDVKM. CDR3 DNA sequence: TGTGCCAGCAGTTTATTTCTAGACCGCTACGAGCAGTACTTC. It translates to CASSLFLDRYEQYF. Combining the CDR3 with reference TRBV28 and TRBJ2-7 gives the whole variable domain DVKVTQSSRYLVKRTGEKVFLECVQDMDHENMFWYRQDPGLGLRLIYFSYDVKMKEKGDIPEGYSVSREKKERFSLILESASTNQTSMYLCASSLFLDRYEQYFGPGTRLTVT.

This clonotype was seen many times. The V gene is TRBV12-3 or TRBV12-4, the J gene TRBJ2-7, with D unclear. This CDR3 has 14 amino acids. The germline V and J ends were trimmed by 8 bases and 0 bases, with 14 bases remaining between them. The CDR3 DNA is TGTGCCAGCTCGCACGGCGTCCGCTCCTACGAGCAGTACTTC. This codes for CASSHGVRSYEQYF.

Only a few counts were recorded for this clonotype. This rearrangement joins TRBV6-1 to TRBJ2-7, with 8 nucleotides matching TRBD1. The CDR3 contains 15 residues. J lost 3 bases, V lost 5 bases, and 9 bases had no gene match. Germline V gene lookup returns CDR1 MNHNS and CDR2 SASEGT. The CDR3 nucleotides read TGTGCCAGCAGTCCTCCGGGACAGGAGATCTACGAGCAGTACTTC. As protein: CASSPPGQEIYEQYF.

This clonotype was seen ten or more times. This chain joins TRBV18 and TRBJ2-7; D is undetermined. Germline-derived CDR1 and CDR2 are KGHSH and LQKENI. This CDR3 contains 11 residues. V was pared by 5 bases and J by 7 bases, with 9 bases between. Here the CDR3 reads CASSAQEEQYF. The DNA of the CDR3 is TGTGCCAGCTCAGCCCAGGAAGAGCAGTACTTC.

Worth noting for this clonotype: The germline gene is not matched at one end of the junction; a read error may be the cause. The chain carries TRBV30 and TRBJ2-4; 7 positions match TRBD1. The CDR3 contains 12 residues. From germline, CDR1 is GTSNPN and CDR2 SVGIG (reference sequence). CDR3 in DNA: TGTGCCTGGAAACAGGGGATCGACATGCAGTACTTC. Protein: CAWKQGIDMQYF.

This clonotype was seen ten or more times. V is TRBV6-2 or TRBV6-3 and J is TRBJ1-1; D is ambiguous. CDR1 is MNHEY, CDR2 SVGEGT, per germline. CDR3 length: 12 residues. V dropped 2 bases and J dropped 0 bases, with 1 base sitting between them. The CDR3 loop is CASSYMNTEAFF. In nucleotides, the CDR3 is TGTGCCAGCAGTTACATGAACACTGAAGCTTTCTTT.

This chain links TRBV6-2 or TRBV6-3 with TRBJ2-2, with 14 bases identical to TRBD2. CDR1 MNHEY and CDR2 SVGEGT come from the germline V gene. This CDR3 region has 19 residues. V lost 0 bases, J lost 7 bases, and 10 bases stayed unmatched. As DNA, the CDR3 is TGTGCCAGCAGTTACTCCGAGACTAGCGGGAGGGATCGGGACGGGGAGCTGTTTTTT. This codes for CASSYSETSGRDRDGELFF.

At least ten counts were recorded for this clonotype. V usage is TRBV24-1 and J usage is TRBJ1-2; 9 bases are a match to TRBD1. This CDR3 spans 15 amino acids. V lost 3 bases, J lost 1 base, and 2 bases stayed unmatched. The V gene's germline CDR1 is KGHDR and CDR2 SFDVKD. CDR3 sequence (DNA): TGTGCCACCAGTGATGGGACAGGGAATAACTATGGCTACACCTTC. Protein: CATSDGTGNNYGYTF.

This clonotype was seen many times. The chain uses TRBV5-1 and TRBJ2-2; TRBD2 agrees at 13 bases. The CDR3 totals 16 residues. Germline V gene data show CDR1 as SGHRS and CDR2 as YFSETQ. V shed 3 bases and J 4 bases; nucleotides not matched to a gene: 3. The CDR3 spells CASSWGLAGPTGELFF. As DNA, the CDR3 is TGCGCCAGCAGCTGGGGACTAGCGGGACCCACCGGGGAGCTGTTTTTT. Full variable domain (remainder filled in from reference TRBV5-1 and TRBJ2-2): KAGVTQTPRYLIKTRGQQVTLSCSPISGHRSVSWYQQTPGQGLQFLFEYFSETQRNKGNFPGRFSGRQFSNSRSEMNVSTLELGDSALYLCASSWGLAGPTGELFFGEGSRLTVL.

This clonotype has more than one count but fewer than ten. Here the CDR3 reads CASSLRLQDNQPQHF. CDR3 nucleotides: TGTGCCAGCAGTTTAAGGTTACAGGACAATCAGCCCCAGCATTTT. The chain employs TRBV28 and TRBJ1-5, with a weak D call TRBD1 (5 bases). The V end lost 2 bases, the J end lost 3 bases, and 11 bases lay between the germline ends. CDR3 size: 15 residues. Germline V gene lookup returns CDR1 MDHEN and CDR2 SYDVKM.

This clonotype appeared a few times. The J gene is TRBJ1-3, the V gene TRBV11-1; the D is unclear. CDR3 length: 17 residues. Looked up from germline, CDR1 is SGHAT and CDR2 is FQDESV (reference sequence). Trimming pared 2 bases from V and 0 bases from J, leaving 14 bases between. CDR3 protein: CASSLPPQIRSGNTIYF. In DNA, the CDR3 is TGTGCCAGCAGCTTACCCCCACAGATCCGCTCTGGAAACACCATATATTTT.

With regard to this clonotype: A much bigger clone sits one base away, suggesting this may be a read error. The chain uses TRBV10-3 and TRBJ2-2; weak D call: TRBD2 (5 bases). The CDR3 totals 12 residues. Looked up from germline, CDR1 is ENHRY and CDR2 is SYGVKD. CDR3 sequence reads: CAIRGNTGELCF. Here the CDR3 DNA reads TGTGCCATCCGGGGAAACACCGGGGAGCTGTGTTTT.